Listed here are 19 T cell receptor beta chains from one sample, sequenced in a study of EBV T-cell therapy then PD-1 blockade in nasopharyngeal carcinoma. Their specific antigens are unknown. Sequencing was performed with immunoSEQ multiplex PCR; in TCRdb, only in-frame clones are kept and a portion is missing. The table has roughly 16,000 clones, 65% to 85% seen once; the top ten hold around 30%. Treatment reported: AdE1-LMPpoly-expanded autologous EBV-specific T-cell therapy followed by anti-PD-1 nivolumab. Sequencing used CD8+ T cells from blood, obtained at day 0 from a patient whose treatment included autologous EBV-specific T cells and nivolumab. The receptors were sampled from a middle-aged man with nasopharyngeal carcinoma.

The V and J genes are TRBV4-3 and TRBJ2-5, with a possible D match to TRBD1 (6 bases). Trimming removed 1 base from V and 0 bases from J, with 18 bases in between. There are 18 residues in the CDR3. Germline CDR1 reads LGHNA; CDR2 reads YSLEER. The CDR3 here is CASSQAKLRDIYQETQYF. In DNA, the CDR3 is TGCGCCAGCAGCCAAGCCAAATTAAGGGACATCTACCAAGAGACCCAGTACTTC.

This chain connects TRBV27 to TRBJ1-6; the match to TRBD1 covers 12 bases. The CDR3 is 14 residues long. Trimming took 7 bases from V and 12 from J; bases not matched to a gene: 7. Germline CDR1 and CDR2: MNHEY and SMNVEV (reference sequence). The CDR3 here is CASTAGTGGVPLHF. The CDR3 region has the DNA TGTGCCAGCACGGCCGGGACAGGGGGCGTACCCCTCCACTTT.

The gene calls are TRBV27 and TRBJ2-1; D gene uncertain. Trimming left V 2 bases short and J 7 bases short, with 6 bases between. CDR1 MNHEY and CDR2 SMNVEV come from the germline V gene (reference sequence). This CDR3 spans 12 amino acids. CDR3 nucleotides: TGTGCCAGCAGTTTAGTGGGGAATGAGCAGTTCTTC. It yields the protein CASSLVGNEQFF.

The chain joins TRBV3-1 (or the pseudogene TRBV3-2) to TRBJ2-1; TRBD2 aligns across 11 bases. Trimming removed 4 bases from V and 6 bases from J; junction bases left unmatched: 11. CDR1 and CDR2 from the germline V gene are LGHDT and YNNKEL (reference sequence). CDR3 length equals 17 residues. CDR3 sequence (DNA): TGTGCCAGCAGCCGGGTGGTAGCGGGGGGGCAAGGCAATGAGCAGTTCTTC. As protein: CASSRVVAGGQGNEQFF.

The chain has TRBV7-9 and TRBJ1-4; no clear D gene. This CDR3 spans 16 amino acids. V shed 5 bases and J shed 11 bases, with 24 bases lying between them. CDR1 is SEHNR, CDR2 FQNEAQ, per germline (reference sequence). The chain's CDR3 is CASSPPVGLETHKLFF. The CDR3 nucleotides are TGTGCCAGCAGCCCCCCCGTTGGACTGGAAACTCATAAACTGTTTTTT.

V gene TRBV6-2 or TRBV6-3 combines with J gene TRBJ2-1; D uncertain. The length of the CDR3 is 13 residues. The germline V gene encodes CDR1 MNHEY and CDR2 SVGEGT. The V end lost 4 bases, the J end lost 6 bases, and 10 bases lay between the germline ends. The chain's CDR3 is CASSLTESNEQFF. The CDR3 DNA follows: TGTGCCAGCAGTTTAACCGAATCCAATGAGCAGTTCTTC.

V and J are TRBV4-3 and TRBJ2-7; 10 nucleotides line up with TRBD1. Looked up from germline, CDR1 is LGHNA and CDR2 is YSLEER. The CDR3 is 17 residues long. V dropped 1 base and J dropped 1; count of bases not matched to a gene: 7. The CDR3 DNA sequence: TGCGCCAGCAGCCAAGGGGGGACAGGGGAGCTTTCCTACGAGCAGTACTTC. Protein sequence: CASSQGGTGELSYEQYF.

J is TRBJ1-1 and V is TRBV19, with 7 bases fitting TRBD1. CDR3 size: 17 residues. Per the germline V gene, CDR1 is LNHDA and CDR2 is SQIVND (reference sequence). J was trimmed by 4 bases and V by 3 bases; bases with no gene match: 14. The DNA of the CDR3 is TGTGCCAGTAGTATGGGGTTCCGGGACAGAAGAATCACTGAAGCTTTCTTT. Translating it yields CASSMGFRDRRITEAFF.

The rearrangement uses TRBV7-3 and TRBJ1-1, with 7 bases lining up with TRBD1. This CDR3 is 15 amino acids long. The V segment lost 0 bases and the J segment 7 bases; nucleotides outside the gene matches: 8. Germline CDR1 reads SGHTA; CDR2 reads FQGTGA. CDR3 loop: CASSLTRQGKNEAFF. CDR3 DNA: TGTGCCAGCAGCTTAACTAGACAGGGCAAAAATGAAGCTTTCTTT. The whole variable domain, filled in from reference TRBV7-3 and TRBJ1-1, reads GAGVSQTPSNKVTEKGKYVELRCDPISGHTALYWYRQSLGQGPEFLIYFQGTGAADDSGLPNDRFFAVRPEGSVSTLKIQRTERGDSAVYLCASSLTRQGKNEAFFGQGTRLTVV.

This clone was seen a handful of times. The chain combines TRBV7-9 with TRBJ2-2; perhaps TRBD1 as D (5 bases). Germline values: CDR1 SEHNR, CDR2 FQNEAQ (reference sequence). V lost 0 bases and J 3 bases, leaving 11 bases between the germline ends. CDR3 size: 16 residues. This chain's CDR3 is CASSLAKSGYTGELFF. CDR3 DNA sequence: TGTGCCAGCAGCTTAGCGAAATCAGGGTACACCGGGGAGCTGTTTTTT.

This chain connects TRBV5-6 to TRBJ2-4, with D possibly matching TRBD2 (5 bases). V shed 1 base and J shed 0 bases, with 14 bases lying between them. The CDR3 sequence is 17 residues long. The germline CDR1 and CDR2 sequences are SGHDT and YYEEEE. In DNA, the CDR3 is TGTGCCAGCAGCTTGCGTCCACCCGGGGTAGCCAAAAACATTCAGTACTTC. Its protein is CASSLRPPGVAKNIQYF.

CDR3 nucleotides: TGCAGTGCTTGGGGGCCTGAAGCTTTCTTT. Protein product: CSAWGPEAFF. The chain combines TRBV20-1 with TRBJ1-1, with D perhaps TRBD1 (6 bases). The germline gives CDR1 DFQATT, CDR2 SNEGSKA (reference sequence). This CDR3 has 10 residues. The V end lost 5 bases, the J end lost 6 bases, and 7 bases lay between the germline ends.

CDR3 protein: CASSDSTGGGNEQFF. The DNA for the CDR3 is TGTGCCAGCAGTGACTCGACAGGGGGTGGTAATGAGCAGTTCTTC. V is TRBV6-4 and J is TRBJ2-1; 9 nucleotides align to TRBD1. The ends lost 0 bases at V and 7 bases at J; junction bases unmatched: 4. CDR1 and CDR2 from the germline V gene are MRHNA and SNTAGT. The CDR3 contains 15 residues.

The chain uses TRBV21-1 and TRBJ1-3. TRBV21-1 has pseudogene status. The CDR3 runs to 15 residues. CDR3 DNA sequence: TGTGCCAGCAGCATTTGGTTGTTCTCTGGAAACACCATATATTTT. Protein sequence: CASSIWLFSGNTIYF.

This clone showed up just once. The chain combines TRBV6-2 or TRBV6-3 with TRBJ2-3; possibly TRBD2 for D (7 bases). From germline, CDR1 is MNHEY and CDR2 SVGEGT. The CDR3 spans 17 residues. The V gene lost 1 base and the J gene lost 3 bases, with 17 bases spanning the gap. Written as DNA, the CDR3 is TGTGCCAGCAGTTACTTGGGGCGGGGGCGGCGGACAGATACGCAGTATTTT. Its protein product is CASSYLGRGRRTDTQYF.

This clone was seen a single time. This sequence joins TRBV4-3 and TRBJ2-2; D is perhaps TRBD2 (7 bases). CDR1 and CDR2 from the germline V gene are LGHNA and YSLEER. V gave up 1 base and J gave up 6 bases, with 15 bases separating them. The CDR3 spans 16 residues. CDR3 loop: CASSQVYGGAPGELFF. The CDR3 bases are TGCGCCAGCAGCCAAGTGTATGGGGGGGCCCCCGGGGAGCTGTTTTTT.

V and J are TRBV7-8 and TRBJ2-1; 10 nucleotides align to TRBD2. Germline CDR1 is SGHVS and CDR2 is FQNEAQ. The J segment lost 7 bases and the V segment lost 8 bases, leaving 14 bases of the junction unmatched. This CDR3 has 16 amino acids. The CDR3 sequence: CASLGSGGGQKNEQFF. DNA of the CDR3: TGTGCCAGCTTGGGGAGCGGGGGGGGCCAAAAAAATGAGCAGTTCTTC.

This clone has only a few counts. The chain is built from TRBV6-6 and TRBJ2-6; D unclear. The CDR3 is 15 amino acids. Per the germline V gene, CDR1 is MNHNY and CDR2 is SVGAGI (reference sequence). Trimming took 2 bases from V and 0 from J, leaving 5 bases between them. CDR3 nucleotides: TGTGCCAGCAGTTACGATGACTCTGGGGCCAACGTCCTGACTTTC. Amino acids: CASSYDDSGANVLTF.

In DNA form, the CDR3 reads TGTGCCAGCAGTCCACCGGGACGGCGTATCTACGAGCAGTACTTC. Encoded protein: CASSPPGRRIYEQYF. The rearrangement joins TRBV28 to TRBJ2-7; D assignment may be TRBD1 or TRBD2 (5 bases each). In germline, CDR1 is MDHEN, CDR2 SYDVKM. Trimming pared 5 bases from V and 3 bases from J, leaving 17 bases between. This CDR3 region has 15 residues.